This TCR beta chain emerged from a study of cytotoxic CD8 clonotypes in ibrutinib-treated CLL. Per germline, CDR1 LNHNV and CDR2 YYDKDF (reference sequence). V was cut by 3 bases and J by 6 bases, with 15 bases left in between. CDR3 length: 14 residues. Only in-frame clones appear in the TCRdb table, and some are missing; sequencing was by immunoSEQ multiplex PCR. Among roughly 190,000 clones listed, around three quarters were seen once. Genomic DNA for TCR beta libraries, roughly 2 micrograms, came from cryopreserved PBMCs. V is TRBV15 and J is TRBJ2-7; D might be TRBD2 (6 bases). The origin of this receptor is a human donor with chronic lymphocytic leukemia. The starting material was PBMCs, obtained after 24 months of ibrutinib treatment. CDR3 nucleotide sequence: TGTGCCACCAGCAGTGACGTAACGGGAGCCGAGCAGTACTTC. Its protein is CATSSDVTGAEQYF.